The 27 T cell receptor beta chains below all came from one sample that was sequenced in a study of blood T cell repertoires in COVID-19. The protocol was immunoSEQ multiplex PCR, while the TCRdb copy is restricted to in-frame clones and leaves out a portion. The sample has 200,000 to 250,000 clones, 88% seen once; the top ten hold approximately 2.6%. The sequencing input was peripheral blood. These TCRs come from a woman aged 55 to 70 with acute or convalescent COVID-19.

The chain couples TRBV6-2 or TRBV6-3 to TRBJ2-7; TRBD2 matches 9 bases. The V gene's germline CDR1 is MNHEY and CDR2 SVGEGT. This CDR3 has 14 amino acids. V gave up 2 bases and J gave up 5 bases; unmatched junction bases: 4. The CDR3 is CASSYVAGVHEQYF. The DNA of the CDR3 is TGTGCCAGCAGTTACGTAGCGGGAGTACACGAGCAGTACTTC.

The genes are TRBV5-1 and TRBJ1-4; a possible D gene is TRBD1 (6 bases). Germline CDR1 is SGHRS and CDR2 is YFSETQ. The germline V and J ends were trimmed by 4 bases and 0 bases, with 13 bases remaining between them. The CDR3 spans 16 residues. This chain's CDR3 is CASSHLDSSTNEKLFF. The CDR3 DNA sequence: TGCGCCAGCAGCCACCTGGACAGCTCAACTAATGAAAAACTGTTTTTT.

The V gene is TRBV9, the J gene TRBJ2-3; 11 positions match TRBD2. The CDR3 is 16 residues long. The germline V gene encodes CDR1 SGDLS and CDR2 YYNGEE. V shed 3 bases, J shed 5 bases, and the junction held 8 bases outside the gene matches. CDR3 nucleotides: TGTGCCAGCAGCGCGGGACTAGCGGAGTTAAGAGATACGCAGTATTTT. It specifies CASSAGLAELRDTQYF.

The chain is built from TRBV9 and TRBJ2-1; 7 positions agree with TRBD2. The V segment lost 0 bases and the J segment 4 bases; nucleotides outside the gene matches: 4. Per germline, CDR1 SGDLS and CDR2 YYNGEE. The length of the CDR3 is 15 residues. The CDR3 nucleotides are TGTGCCAGCAGCGTAGTTACGGGGGGTTACAATGAGCAGTTCTTC. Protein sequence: CASSVVTGGYNEQFF. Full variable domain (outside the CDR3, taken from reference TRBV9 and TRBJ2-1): DSGVTQTPKHLITATGQRVTLRCSPRSGDLSVYWYQQSLDQGLQFLIQYYNGEERAKGNILERFSAQQFPDLHSELNLSSLELGDSALYFCASSVVTGGYNEQFFGPGTRLTVL.

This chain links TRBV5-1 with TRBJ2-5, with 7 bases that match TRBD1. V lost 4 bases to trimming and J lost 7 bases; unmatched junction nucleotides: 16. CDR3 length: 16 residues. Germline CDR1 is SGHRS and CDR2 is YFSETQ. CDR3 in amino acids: CASSIQGQVEVGTQYF. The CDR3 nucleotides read TGCGCCAGCAGCATCCAAGGACAGGTCGAGGTTGGGACCCAGTACTTC.

DNA of the CDR3: TGTGCCAGCAGCTTAGATTGGAGACAGGGGGATGAAAAACTGTTTTTT. Protein: CASSLDWRQGDEKLFF. This rearrangement joins TRBV11-2 to TRBJ1-4; 9 bases are shared with TRBD1. This CDR3 comprises 16 residues. V shed 0 bases, J shed 6 bases, and the junction held 5 bases outside the gene matches. The germline V gene has CDR1 SGHAT and CDR2 FQNNGV.

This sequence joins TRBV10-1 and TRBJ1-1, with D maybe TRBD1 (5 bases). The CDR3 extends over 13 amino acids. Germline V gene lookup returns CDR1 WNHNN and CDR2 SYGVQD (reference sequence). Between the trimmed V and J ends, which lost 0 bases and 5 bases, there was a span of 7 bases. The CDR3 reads CASSESGGTEAFF. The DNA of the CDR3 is TGCGCCAGCAGTGAGTCGGGGGGTACTGAAGCTTTCTTT.

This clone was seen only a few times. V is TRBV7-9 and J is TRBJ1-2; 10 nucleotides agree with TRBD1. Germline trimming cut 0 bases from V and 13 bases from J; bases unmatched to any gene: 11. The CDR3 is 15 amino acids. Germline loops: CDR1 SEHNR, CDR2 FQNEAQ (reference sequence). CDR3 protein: CASSLALGQGVSPTF. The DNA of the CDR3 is TGTGCCAGCAGCTTAGCGCTTGGACAGGGGGTTTCCCCCACCTTC.

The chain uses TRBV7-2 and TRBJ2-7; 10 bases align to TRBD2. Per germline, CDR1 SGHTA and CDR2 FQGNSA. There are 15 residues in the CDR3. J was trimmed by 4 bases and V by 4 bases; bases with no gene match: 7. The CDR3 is CASSSSGRGLYEQYF. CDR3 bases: TGTGCCAGCAGCTCCAGCGGGAGGGGGTTGTACGAGCAGTACTTC.

In DNA form, the CDR3 reads TGTGCCAGCAGCCCCCTGGGACAGGGGGCGGGGGAGCAGTACTTC. Translation gives CASSPLGQGAGEQYF. The rearrangement joins TRBV27 to TRBJ2-7, with 12 bases fitting TRBD1. Germline V gene sequence: CDR1 MNHEY, CDR2 SMNVEV (reference sequence). The CDR3 loop spans 15 amino acids. Trimming took 6 bases from V and 7 from J; bases not matched to a gene: 10.

The CDR3 reads CASSSGGTYGYTF. The CDR3 nucleotides are TGTGCCAGCAGCTCAGGGGGAACATATGGCTACACCTTC. This chain links TRBV7-9 with TRBJ1-2, with TRBD1 identical over 7 bases. This CDR3 spans 13 amino acids. The germline CDR1 and CDR2 sequences are SEHNR and FQNEAQ (reference sequence). With V trimmed by 4 bases and J by 5 bases, 4 bases remained unmatched.

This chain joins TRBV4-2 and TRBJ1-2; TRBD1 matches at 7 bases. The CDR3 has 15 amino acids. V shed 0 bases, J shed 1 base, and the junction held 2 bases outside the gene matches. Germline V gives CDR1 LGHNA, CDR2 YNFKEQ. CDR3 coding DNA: TGTGCCAGCAGCCAAGAGACAGGGAGTAACTATGGCTACACCTTC. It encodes CASSQETGSNYGYTF.

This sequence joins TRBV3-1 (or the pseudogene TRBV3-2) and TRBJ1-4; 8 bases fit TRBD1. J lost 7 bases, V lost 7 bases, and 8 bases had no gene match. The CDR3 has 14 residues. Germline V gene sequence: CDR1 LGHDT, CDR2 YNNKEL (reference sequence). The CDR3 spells CASNQGARGEKLFF. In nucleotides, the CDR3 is TGTGCCAGCAACCAGGGGGCGAGGGGTGAAAAACTGTTTTTT.

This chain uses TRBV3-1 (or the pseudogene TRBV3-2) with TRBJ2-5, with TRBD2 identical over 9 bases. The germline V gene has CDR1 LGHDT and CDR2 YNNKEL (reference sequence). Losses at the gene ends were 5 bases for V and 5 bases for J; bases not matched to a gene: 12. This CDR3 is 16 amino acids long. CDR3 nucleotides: TGTGCCAGCAGCTCCCACCTAGCGGGAAGGGGGGAGACCCAGTACTTC. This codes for CASSSHLAGRGETQYF.

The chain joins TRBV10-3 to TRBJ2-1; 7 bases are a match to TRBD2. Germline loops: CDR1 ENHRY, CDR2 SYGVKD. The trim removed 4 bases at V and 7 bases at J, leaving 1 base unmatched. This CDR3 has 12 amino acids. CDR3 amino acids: CAISGGGNEQFF. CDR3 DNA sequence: TGTGCCATCAGTGGGGGGGGAAATGAGCAGTTCTTC.

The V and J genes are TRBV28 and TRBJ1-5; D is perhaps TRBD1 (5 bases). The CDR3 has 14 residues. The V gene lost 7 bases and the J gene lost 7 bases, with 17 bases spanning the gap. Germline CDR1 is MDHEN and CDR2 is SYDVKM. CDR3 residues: CASTFSGLGQPQHF. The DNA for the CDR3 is TGTGCCAGCACCTTTTCAGGGCTGGGACAGCCCCAGCATTTT.

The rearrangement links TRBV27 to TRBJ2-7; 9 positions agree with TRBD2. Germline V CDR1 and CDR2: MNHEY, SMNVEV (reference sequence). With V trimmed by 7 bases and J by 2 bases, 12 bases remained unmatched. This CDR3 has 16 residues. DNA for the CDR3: TGTGCCAGCACCAGTCTGGGGGCGGGGGGGCCCTACGAGCAGTACTTC. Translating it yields CASTSLGAGGPYEQYF.

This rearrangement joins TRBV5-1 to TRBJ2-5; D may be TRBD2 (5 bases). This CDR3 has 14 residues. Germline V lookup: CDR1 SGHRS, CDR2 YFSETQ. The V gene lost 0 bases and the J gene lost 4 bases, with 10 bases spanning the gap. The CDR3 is CASSLAETTETQYF. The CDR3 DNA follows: TGCGCCAGCAGCTTGGCAGAGACTACAGAGACCCAGTACTTC.

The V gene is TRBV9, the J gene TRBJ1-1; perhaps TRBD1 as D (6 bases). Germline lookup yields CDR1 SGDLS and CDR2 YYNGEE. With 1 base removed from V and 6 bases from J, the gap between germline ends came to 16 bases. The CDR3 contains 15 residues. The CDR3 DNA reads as TGTGCCAGCAGCGTATCGACAGGTTCCAGCGCTGAAGCTTTCTTT. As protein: CASSVSTGSSAEAFF.

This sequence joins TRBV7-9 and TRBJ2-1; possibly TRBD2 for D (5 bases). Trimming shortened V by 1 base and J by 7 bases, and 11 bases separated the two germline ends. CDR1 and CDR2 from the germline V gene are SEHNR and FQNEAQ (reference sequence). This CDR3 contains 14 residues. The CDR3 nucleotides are TGTGCCAGCAGCTTAGTCGGCCTAGCAAATGAGCAGTTCTTC. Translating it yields CASSLVGLANEQFF.

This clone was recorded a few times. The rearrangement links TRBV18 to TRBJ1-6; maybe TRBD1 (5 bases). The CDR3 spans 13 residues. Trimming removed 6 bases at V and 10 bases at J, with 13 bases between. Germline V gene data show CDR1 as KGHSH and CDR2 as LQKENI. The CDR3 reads CASSPSRESPLHF. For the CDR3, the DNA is TGTGCCAGCTCCCCGAGCAGGGAATCACCCCTCCACTTT.

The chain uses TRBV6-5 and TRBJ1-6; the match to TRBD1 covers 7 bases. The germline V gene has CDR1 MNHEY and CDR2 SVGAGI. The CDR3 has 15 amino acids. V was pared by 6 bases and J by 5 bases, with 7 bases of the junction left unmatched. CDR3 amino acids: CASSLGQQNNSPLHF. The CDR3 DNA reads TGTGCCAGCAGCCTGGGACAGCAGAATAATTCACCCCTCCACTTT.

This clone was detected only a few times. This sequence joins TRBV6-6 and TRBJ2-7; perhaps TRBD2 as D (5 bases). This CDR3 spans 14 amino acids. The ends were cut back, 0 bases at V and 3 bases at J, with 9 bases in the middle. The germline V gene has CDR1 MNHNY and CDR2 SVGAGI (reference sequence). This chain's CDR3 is CASSYSRAYYEQYF. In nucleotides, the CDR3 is TGTGCCAGCAGTTACTCGAGGGCATACTACGAGCAGTACTTC.

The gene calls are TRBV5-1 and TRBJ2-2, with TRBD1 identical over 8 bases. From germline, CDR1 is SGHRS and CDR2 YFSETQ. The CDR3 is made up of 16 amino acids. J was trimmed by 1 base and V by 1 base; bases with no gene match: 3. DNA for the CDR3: TGCGCCAGCAGCTTGCGGGGACAGGAGAACACCGGGGAGCTGTTTTTT. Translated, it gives CASSLRGQENTGELFF. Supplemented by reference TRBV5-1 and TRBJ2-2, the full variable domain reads KAGVTQTPRYLIKTRGQQVTLSCSPISGHRSVSWYQQTPGQGLQFLFEYFSETQRNKGNFPGRFSGRQFSNSRSEMNVSTLELGDSALYLCASSLRGQENTGELFFGEGSRLTVL.

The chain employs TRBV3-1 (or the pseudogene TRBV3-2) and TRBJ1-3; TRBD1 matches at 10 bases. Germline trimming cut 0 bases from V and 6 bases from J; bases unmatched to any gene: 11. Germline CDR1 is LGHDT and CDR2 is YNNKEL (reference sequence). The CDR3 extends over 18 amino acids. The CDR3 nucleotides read TGTGCCAGCAGCCAAGAAGGGCGAGGGACAGGGGCCGAAAACACCATATATTTT. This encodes CASSQEGRGTGAENTIYF.

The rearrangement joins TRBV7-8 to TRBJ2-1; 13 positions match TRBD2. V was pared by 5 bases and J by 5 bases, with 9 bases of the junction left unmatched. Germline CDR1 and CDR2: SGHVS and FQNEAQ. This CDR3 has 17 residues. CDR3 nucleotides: TGTGCCAGCAGCCCAGGACTAGCGGGAGATTGGGACAATGAGCAGTTCTTC. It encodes CASSPGLAGDWDNEQFF. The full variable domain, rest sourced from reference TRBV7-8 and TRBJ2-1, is GAGVSQSPRYKVAKRGQDVALRCDPISGHVSLFWYQQALGQGPEFLTYFQNEAQLDKSGLPSDRFFAERPEGSVSTLKIQRTQQEDSAVYLCASSPGLAGDWDNEQFFGPGTRLTVL.

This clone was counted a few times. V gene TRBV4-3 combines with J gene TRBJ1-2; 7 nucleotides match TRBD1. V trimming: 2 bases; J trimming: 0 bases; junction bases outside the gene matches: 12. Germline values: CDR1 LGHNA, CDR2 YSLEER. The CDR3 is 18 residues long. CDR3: CASSQIGQDLGSNYGYTF. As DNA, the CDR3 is TGCGCCAGCAGCCAAATAGGACAGGACCTAGGTTCTAACTATGGCTACACCTTC.